A selection of T cell receptor beta chains follows, all from one sample in a study of graft-versus-host responses after intestinal transplantation. Clones were sequenced by immunoSEQ multiplex PCR, and TCRdb holds only the in-frame ones, with some missing. Seen here are about 23,000 clones, 90% to 95% observed once, and the top ten hold 1.5% to 2.5%. The source was PBMCs, collected just over 38 days after intestinal transplant. The receptors originated from a human patient who received an intestinal transplant, so some T cells may come from the graft donor. CDR3s leave out the opening cysteine and the closing phenylalanine or tryptophan. Fields, in order: V gene, J gene, D gene, CDR3 protein. The D gene is left open where the match is weak.

TRBV6-1,TRBJ1-5,-,ASGTEASTFPQH
TRBV11-3,TRBJ1-1,-,ASIRGRVTNTEAF
TRBV19,TRBJ2-3,TRBD1,ASSPGTGVAYTQY
TRBV4-3,TRBJ2-7,-,ASSQDTYEQY
TRBV7-2,TRBJ1-5,-,ASTQYRSNQPQH
TRBV27,TRBJ1-1,-,ASSFRALGTEAF
TRBV9,TRBJ2-5,TRBD1,ASSEKNQGVQETQY
TRBV7-9,TRBJ1-1,TRBD1,ASSGSTGVNTEAF
TRBV9,TRBJ2-3,-,ASSVAPPDTQY
TRBV7-2,TRBJ2-5,-,ASSLLFKVQKETQY
TRBV27,TRBJ2-1,-,ASTSTGYNEQF
TRBV4-1,TRBJ1-2,-,ASSPWTVWLDGYT
TRBV4-3,TRBJ2-5,-,ASSQVDQETQY
TRBV30,TRBJ2-1,TRBD2,AWSVPWRLAGPYNEQF
TRBV28,TRBJ1-4,-,ASARGQFNEKLF
TRBV2,TRBJ2-1,-,ASSEPPNEQF
TRBV7-6,TRBJ1-6,-,ASSLSAPYNSPLH
TRBV11-2,TRBJ1-3,-,ASSLTGSGNTIY
TRBV7-3,TRBJ1-2,-,ASSPIPWVMDGYT
TRBV7-2,TRBJ2-5,TRBD2,ASSLGASGRGETQY
TRBV10-2,TRBJ2-5,-,ASSAAEVRQETQY
TRBV30,TRBJ1-1,-,AWGDPAVGEAF
TRBV4-2,TRBJ2-6,-,ASRGSGANVLT
TRBV14,TRBJ1-2,-,ASSLGLNYGYT
TRBV19,TRBJ2-1,TRBD1,ASSIAGGGYNEQF
TRBV5-4,TRBJ2-7,TRBD1,ASSPGQASSYEQY
TRBV28,TRBJ2-1,TRBD1,ASSPGQGHLEQF
TRBV5-1,TRBJ2-5,-,ASSPEDLIVDQETQY
TRBV4-1,TRBJ2-4,-,ASSQDARNLAKNIQY
TRBV28,TRBJ1-1,-,ASSLCREVNTEAF
TRBV2,TRBJ1-1,TRBD1,ASWTGQTEAF
TRBV7-9,TRBJ2-1,-,ASSLGAALPPYNEQF
TRBV9,TRBJ2-3,TRBD1,ASSVAGTVTDTQY
TRBV7-7,TRBJ2-7,-,ASSTHEPGQGYEQY
TRBV7-9,TRBJ2-1,-,ASNPPSTAWDEQF
TRBV29-1,TRBJ1-1,TRBD1,SLARGLGTEAF
TRBV28,TRBJ2-6,-,ASSARGANVLT
TRBV29-1,TRBJ1-2,-,SVPQGNYGYT
TRBV29-1,TRBJ2-2,TRBD1,SFGTENTGELF
TRBV28,TRBJ2-7,TRBD2,ASSRGGNYEQY
TRBV19,TRBJ1-4,-,ASSIWQSLSTNEKLF
TRBV28,TRBJ2-7,-,ASSFDEQY
TRBV15,TRBJ1-4,-,ATSRGQADNEKLF
TRBV19,TRBJ1-4,TRBD1,ASSRGDRGLSTNEKLF
TRBV27,TRBJ1-1,TRBD1,ASSSGGTEAF
TRBV10-3,TRBJ2-7,TRBD2,AIRSGGYEQY
TRBV19,TRBJ1-3,-,ATQPKTLRGNTIY
TRBV30,TRBJ2-5,TRBD2,AWKEERESEQY
TRBV7-9,TRBJ2-5,-,ASSFPTVLPGPQETQY
TRBV6-5,TRBJ2-7,TRBD2,ASSYKREASYEQY
TRBV11-1,TRBJ2-7,-,ASSLSRNYEQY
TRBV7-9,TRBJ2-2,-,ASSWDTTTGELF
TRBV28,TRBJ1-5,TRBD1,ASRQSMGQILNQPQH
TRBV4-3,TRBJ2-7,TRBD1,ASSPSGTGAGEQY